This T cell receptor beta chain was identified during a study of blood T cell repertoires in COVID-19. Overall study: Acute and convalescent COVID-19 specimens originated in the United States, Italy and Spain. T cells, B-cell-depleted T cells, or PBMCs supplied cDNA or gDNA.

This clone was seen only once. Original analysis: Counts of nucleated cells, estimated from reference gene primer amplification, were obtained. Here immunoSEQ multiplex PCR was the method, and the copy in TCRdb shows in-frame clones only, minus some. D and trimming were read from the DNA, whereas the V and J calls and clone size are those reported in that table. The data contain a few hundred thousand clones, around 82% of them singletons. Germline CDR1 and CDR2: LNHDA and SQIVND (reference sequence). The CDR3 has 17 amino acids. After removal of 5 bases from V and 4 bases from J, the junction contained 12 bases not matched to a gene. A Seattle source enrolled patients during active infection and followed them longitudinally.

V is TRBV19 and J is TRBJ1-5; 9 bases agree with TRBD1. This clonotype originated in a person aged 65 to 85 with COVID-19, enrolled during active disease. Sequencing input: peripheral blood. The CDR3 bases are TGTGCCAGTAGTGACCCAGCCGGGACAGGGTTGAATCAGCCCCAGCATTTT. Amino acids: CASSDPAGTGLNQPQHF.